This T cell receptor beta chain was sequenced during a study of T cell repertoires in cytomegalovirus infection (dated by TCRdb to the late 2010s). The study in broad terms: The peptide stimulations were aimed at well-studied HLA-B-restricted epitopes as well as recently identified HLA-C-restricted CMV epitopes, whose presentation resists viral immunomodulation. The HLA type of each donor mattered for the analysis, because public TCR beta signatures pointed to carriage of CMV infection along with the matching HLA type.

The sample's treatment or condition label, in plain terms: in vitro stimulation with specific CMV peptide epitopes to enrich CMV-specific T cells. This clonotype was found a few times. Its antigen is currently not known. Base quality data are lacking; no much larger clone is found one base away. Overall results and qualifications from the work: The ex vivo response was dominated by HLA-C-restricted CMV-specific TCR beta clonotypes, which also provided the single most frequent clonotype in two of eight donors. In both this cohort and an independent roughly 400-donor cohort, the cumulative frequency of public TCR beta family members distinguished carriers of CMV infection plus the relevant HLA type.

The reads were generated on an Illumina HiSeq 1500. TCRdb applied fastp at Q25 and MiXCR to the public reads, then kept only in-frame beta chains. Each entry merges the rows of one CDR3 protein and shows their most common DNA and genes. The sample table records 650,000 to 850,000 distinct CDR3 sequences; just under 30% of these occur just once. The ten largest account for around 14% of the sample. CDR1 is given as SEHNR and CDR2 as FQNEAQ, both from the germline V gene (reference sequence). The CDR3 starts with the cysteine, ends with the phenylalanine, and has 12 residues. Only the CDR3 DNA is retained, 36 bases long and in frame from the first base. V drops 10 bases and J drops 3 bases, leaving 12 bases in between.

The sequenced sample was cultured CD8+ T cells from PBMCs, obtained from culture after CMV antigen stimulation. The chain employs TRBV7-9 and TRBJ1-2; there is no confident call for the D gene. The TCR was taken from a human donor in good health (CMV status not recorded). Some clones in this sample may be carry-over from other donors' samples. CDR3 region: CATTSQHYGYTF. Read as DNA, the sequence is TGTGCCACCACCAGCCAGCACTATGGCTACACCTTC.